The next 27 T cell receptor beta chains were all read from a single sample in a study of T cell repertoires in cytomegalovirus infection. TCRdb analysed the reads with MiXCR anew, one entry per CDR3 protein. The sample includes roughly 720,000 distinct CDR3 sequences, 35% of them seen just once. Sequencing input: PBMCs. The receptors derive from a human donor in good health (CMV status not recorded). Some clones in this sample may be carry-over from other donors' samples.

In DNA form, the CDR3 reads TGTGCCAGCAGCTTAGGGACAGGGGGTTTCAATCAGCCCCAGCATTTT. Its translation is CASSLGTGGFNQPQHF. V gene TRBV7-3 combines with J gene TRBJ1-5; 11 bases fit TRBD1. CDR1 is SGHTA and CDR2 is FQGTGA in the germline V gene. J gave up 3 bases and V 2 bases, and 3 bases lay outside the gene matches. The CDR3 loop spans 16 amino acids.

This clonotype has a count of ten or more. CDR3 region: CASSLAPGSGYGYTF. For the CDR3, the DNA is TGTGCCAGCAGCTTAGCCCCGGGATCAGGTTATGGCTACACCTTC. The chain carries TRBV7-2 and TRBJ1-2; no firm D call. V was cut by 0 bases and J by 5 bases, with 13 bases left in between. Germline CDR1 is SGHTA and CDR2 is FQGNSA. There are 15 residues in the CDR3.

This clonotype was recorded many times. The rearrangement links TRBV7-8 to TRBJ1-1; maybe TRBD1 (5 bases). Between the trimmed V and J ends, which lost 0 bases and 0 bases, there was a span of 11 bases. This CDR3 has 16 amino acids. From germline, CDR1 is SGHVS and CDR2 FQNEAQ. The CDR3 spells CASSLAKAGLNTEAFF. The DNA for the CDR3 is TGTGCCAGCAGCTTAGCGAAGGCAGGGCTGAACACTGAAGCTTTCTTT. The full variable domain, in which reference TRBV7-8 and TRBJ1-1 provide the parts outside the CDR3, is GAGVSQSPRYKVAKRGQDVALRCDPISGHVSLFWYQQALGQGPEFLTYFQNEAQLDKSGLPSDRFFAERPEGSVSTLKIQRTQQEDSAVYLCASSLAKAGLNTEAFFGQGTRLTVV.

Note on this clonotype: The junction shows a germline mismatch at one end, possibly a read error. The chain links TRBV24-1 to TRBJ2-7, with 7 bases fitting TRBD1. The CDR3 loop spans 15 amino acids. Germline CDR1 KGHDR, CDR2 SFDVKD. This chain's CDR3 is CATSDKGKGANEHYF. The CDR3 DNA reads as TGTGCCACCAGTGATAAAGGAAAGGGGGCCAACGAGCATTACTTC.

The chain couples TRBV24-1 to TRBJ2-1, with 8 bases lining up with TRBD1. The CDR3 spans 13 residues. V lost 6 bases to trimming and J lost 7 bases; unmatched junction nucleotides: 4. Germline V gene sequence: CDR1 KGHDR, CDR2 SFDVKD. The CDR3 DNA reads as TGTGCCACCAGTCGGACAGGGTGGAATGAGCAGTTCTTC. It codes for CATSRTGWNEQFF.

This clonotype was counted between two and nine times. CDR3 residues: CASSIQLGRVGTEAFF. The DNA of the CDR3 is TGTGCCAGTAGTATCCAACTCGGCAGGGTTGGCACTGAAGCTTTCTTT. The chain uses TRBV19 and TRBJ1-1; weak D call: TRBD1 (5 bases). In germline, CDR1 is LNHDA, CDR2 SQIVND (reference sequence). This CDR3 comprises 16 residues. V gave up 3 bases and J gave up 4 bases, with 18 bases separating them. Full variable domain (missing parts from reference TRBV19 and TRBJ1-1): DGGITQSPKYLFRKEGQNVTLSCEQNLNHDAMYWYRQDPGQGLRLIYYSQIVNDFQKGDIAEGYSVSREKKESFPLTVTSAQKNPTAFYLCASSIQLGRVGTEAFFGQGTRLTVV.

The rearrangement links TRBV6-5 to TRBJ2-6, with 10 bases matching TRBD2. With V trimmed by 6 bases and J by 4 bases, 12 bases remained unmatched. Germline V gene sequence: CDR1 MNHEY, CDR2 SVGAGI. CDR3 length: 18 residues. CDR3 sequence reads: CASRPRAGGPSGANVLTF. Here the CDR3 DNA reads TGTGCCAGCAGACCTAGAGCGGGAGGGCCTTCAGGGGCCAACGTCCTGACTTTC.

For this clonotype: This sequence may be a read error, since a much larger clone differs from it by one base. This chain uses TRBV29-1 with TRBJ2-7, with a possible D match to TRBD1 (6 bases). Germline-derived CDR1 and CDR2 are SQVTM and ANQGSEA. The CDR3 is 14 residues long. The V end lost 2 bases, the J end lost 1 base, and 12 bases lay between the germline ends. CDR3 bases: TGCAGCGTTGAAACCGTGACAGGTTCCTACGAGCAGTACTTC. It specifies CSVETVTGSYEQYF.

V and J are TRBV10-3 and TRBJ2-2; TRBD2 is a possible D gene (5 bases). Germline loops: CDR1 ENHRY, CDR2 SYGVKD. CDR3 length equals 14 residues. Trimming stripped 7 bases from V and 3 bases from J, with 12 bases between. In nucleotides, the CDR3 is TGTGCCATCAATGAACTAGGAGACACCGGGGAGCTGTTTTTT. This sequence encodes CAINELGDTGELFF.

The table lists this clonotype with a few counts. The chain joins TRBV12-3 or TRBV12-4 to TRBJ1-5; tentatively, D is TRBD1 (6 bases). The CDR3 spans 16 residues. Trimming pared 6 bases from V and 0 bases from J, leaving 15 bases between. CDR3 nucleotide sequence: TGTGCCAGCAGCATAGGACAGACAAATAGCAATCAGCCCCAGCATTTT. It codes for CASSIGQTNSNQPQHF.

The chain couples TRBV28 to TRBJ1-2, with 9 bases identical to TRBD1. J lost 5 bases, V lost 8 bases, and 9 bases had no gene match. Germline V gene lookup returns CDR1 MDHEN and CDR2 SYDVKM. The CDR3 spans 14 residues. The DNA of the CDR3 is TGTGCCAGCCGCCGATCCGGGACAGGGTATGGCTACACCTTC. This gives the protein CASRRSGTGYGYTF.

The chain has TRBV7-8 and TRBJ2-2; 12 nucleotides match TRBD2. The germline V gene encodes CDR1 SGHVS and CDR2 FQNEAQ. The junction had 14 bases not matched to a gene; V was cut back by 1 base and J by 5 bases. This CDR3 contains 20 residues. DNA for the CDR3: TGTGCCAGCAGCTTAGTCGGGCTGGCTAGCGGGAGGGCCTATACCGGGGAGCTGTTTTTT. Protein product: CASSLVGLASGRAYTGELFF. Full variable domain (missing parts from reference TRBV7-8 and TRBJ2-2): GAGVSQSPRYKVAKRGQDVALRCDPISGHVSLFWYQQALGQGPEFLTYFQNEAQLDKSGLPSDRFFAERPEGSVSTLKIQRTQQEDSAVYLCASSLVGLASGRAYTGELFFGEGSRLTVL.

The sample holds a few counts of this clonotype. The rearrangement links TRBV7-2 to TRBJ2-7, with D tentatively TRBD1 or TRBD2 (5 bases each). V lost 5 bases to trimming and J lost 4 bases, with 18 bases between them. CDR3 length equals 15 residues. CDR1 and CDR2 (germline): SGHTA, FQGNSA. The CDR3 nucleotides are TGTGCCAGCAGCCCCCCGGGACGGGGAATTTACGAGCAGTACTTC. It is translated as CASSPPGRGIYEQYF.

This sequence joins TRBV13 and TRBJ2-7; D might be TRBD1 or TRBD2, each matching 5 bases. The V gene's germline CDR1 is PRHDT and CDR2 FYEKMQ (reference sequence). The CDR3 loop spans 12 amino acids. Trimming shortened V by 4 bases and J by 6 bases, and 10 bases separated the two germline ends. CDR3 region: CASSSSGTEQYF. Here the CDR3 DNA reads TGTGCCAGCAGCTCCTCCGGGACCGAGCAGTACTTC.

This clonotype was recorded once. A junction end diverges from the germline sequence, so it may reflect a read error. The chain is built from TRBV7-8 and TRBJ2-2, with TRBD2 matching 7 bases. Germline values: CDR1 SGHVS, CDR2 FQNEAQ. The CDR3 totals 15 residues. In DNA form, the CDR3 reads TGTGCCAGCAGACCACGGGGGGTTCACACCGGGGAGATGTTTTTT. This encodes CASRPRGVHTGEMFF.

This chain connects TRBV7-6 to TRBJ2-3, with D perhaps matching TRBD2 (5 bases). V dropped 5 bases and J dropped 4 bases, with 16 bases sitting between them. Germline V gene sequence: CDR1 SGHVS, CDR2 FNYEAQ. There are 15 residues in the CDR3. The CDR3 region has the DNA TGTGCCAGCAGCCCTCTTAGTGGAGGCCCAGATACGCAGTATTTT. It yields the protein CASSPLSGGPDTQYF.

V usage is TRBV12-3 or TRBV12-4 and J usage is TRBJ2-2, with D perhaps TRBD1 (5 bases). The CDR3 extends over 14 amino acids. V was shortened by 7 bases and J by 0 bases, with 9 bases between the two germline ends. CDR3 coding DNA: TGTGCCAGCAAAAGGGGATCGAACACCGGGGAGCTGTTTTTT. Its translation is CASKRGSNTGELFF.

CDR3 DNA: TGCAGCGCAGGGGTTAACTATGGCTACACCTTC. It translates to CSAGVNYGYTF. The rearrangement links TRBV29-1 to TRBJ1-2, with D maybe TRBD1 (6 bases). V was trimmed by 7 bases and J by 1 base, leaving 7 bases between them. This CDR3 comprises 11 residues. Germline V CDR1 and CDR2: SQVTM, ANQGSEA.

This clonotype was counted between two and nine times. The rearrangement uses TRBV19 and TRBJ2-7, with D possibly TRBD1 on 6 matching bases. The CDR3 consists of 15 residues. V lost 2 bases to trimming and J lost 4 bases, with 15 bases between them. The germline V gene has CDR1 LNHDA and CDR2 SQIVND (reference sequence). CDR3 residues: CASSISSRGVYEQYF. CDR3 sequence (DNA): TGTGCCAGTAGTATATCGTCCAGGGGAGTTTACGAGCAGTACTTC.

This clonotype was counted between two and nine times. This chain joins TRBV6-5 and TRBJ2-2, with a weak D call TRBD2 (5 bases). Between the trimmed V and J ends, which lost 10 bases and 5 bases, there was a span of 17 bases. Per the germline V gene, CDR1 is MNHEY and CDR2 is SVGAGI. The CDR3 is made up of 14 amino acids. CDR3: CATGMAGLTGELFF. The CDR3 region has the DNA TGTGCCACCGGGATGGCGGGTTTAACCGGGGAGCTGTTTTTT.

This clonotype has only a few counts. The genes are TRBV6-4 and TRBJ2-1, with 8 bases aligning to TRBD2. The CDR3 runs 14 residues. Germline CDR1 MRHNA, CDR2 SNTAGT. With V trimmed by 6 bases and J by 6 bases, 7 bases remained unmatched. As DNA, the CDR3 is TGTGCCAGCAGCAGGGGACTAGTCGGCAATGAGCAGTTCTTC. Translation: CASSRGLVGNEQFF.

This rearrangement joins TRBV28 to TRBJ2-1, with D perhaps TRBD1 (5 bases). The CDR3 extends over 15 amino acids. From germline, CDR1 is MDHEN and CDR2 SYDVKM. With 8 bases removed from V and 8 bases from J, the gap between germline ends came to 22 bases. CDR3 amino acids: CASLGGWVRGYEQFF. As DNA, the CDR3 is TGTGCCAGCCTGGGTGGGTGGGTTAGGGGTTATGAGCAGTTCTTC. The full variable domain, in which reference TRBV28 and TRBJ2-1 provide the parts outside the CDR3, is DVKVTQSSRYLVKRTGEKVFLECVQDMDHENMFWYRQDPGLGLRLIYFSYDVKMKEKGDIPEGYSVSREKKERFSLILESASTNQTSMYLCASLGGWVRGYEQFFGPGTRLTVL.

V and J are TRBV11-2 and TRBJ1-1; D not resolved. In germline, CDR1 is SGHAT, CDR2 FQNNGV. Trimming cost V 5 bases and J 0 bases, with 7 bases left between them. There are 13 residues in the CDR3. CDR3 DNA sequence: TGTGCCAGCAGCCGGAAGATGAACACTGAAGCTTTCTTT. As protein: CASSRKMNTEAFF.

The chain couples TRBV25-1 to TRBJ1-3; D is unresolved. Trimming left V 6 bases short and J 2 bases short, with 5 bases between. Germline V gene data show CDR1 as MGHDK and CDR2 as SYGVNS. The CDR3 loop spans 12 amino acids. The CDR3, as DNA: TGTGCCAGCAGGAACCCTGGAAACACCATATATTTT. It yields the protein CASRNPGNTIYF.

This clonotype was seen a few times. The CDR3 spells CASSLGLRELFF. The CDR3 coding sequence is TGTGCCAGCAGCTTAGGTCTTCGGGAGCTGTTTTTT. The V call is TRBV5-6, the J call TRBJ2-2; D not certain. Germline CDR1 and CDR2: SGHDT and YYEEEE. V was clipped by 2 bases and J by 9 bases, with 8 bases between them. The CDR3 contains 12 residues.

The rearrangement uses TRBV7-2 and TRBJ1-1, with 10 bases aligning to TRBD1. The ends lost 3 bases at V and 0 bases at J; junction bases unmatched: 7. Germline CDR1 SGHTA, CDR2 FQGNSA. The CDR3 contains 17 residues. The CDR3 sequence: CASSFRTGGTLNTEAFF. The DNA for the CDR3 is TGTGCCAGCAGCTTCCGGACAGGGGGTACATTGAACACTGAAGCTTTCTTT.

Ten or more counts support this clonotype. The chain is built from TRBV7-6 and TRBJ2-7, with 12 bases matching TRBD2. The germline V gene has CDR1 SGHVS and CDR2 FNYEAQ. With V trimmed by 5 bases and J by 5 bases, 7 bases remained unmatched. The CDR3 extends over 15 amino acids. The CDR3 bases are TGTGCCAGCAGCCCCAGGACTAGCGGGATCGACGAGCAGTACTTC. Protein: CASSPRTSGIDEQYF.